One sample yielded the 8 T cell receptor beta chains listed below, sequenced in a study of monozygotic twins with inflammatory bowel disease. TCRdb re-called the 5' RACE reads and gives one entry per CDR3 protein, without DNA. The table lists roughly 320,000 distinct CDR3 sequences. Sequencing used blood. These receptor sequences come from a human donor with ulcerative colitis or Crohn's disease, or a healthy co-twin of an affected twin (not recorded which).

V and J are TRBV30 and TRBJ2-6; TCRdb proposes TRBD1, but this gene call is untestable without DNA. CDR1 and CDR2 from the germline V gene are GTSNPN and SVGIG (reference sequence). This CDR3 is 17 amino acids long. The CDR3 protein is CACQQGVILSGANVLTF.

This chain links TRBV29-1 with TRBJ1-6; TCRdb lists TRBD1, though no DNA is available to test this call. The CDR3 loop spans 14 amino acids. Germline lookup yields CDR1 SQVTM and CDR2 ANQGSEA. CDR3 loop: CSVGDGTPNSPLHF.

CDR3 sequence reads: CASSIDSANTEAFF. V is TRBV5-5 and J is TRBJ1-1; no DNA is available, so the TRBD1 call from TCRdb remains unchecked. This CDR3 comprises 14 residues. CDR1 and CDR2 from the germline V gene are SGHKS and YYEKEE (reference sequence).

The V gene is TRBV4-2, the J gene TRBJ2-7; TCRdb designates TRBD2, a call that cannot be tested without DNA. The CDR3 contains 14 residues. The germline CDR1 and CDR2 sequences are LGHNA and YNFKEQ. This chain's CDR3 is CASSQEATTYEHYF.

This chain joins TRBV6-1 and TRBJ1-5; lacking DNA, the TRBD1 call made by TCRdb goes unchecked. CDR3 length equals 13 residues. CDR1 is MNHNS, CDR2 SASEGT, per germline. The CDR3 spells CAGSGTTNQPQHF.

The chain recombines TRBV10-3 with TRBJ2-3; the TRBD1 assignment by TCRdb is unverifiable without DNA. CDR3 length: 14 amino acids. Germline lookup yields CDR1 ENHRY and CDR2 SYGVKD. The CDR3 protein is CAISTDAPTDTQYF.

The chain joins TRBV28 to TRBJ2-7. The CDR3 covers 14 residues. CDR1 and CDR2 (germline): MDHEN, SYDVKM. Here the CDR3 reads CASMSRTYPHEQYF.

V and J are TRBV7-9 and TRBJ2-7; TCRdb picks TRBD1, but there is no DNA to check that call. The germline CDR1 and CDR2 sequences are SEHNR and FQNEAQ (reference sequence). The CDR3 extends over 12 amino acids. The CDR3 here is CASNPDSYEQYF. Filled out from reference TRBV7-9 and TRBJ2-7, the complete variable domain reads DTGVSQNPRHKITKRGQNVTFRCDPISEHNRLYWYRQTLGQGPEFLTYFQNEAQLEKSRLLSDRFSAERPKGSFSTLEIQRTEQGDSAMYLCASNPDSYEQYFGPGTRLTVT.